The rows below give T cell receptor beta chains drawn from one sample of a study of radiotherapy plus CTLA-4 blockade in lung cancer. Sequenced by immunoSEQ multiplex PCR; TCRdb stores in-frame clones only, minus some. Here the sample spans 23,000 or so clones, less than 80% being singletons. Source: peripheral blood, taken from a patient treated with radiotherapy plus ipilimumab. The receptors stem from a human donor with non-small cell lung cancer whose response to radiotherapy plus ipilimumab could not be evaluated. CDR3s include the opening cysteine and the closing phenylalanine or tryptophan. A D gene is named only where the DNA matches it firmly. Size is stated for part of the rows, as once, few or many counts, or as a class when the clone is expanded.

j_call: TRBJ2-3
v_call: TRBV14
clone_size: NA
d_call: NA
cdr3_nt: TGTGCCAGCAGCCAACAGGGTTTTCAAGATACGCAGTATTTT
cdr3_aa: CASSQQGFQDTQYF

j_call: TRBJ1-2
v_call: TRBV7-3
clone_size: few
d_call: NA
cdr3_nt: TGTGCCAGCAGTCTACGGGACACCAATGGCTACACCTTC
cdr3_aa: CASSLRDTNGYTF

j_call: TRBJ2-1
v_call: TRBV19
clone_size: once
d_call: NA
cdr3_nt: TGTGCCAGTAGTAAAAGCCCCCCAGGGTTCGGGCACTATGAGCAGTTCTTC
cdr3_aa: CASSKSPPGFGHYEQFF

j_call: TRBJ2-5
v_call: TRBV4-3
clone_size: NA
d_call: TRBD2
cdr3_nt: TGCGCCAGCAGCCCCAGACTAGCGGGAGAGTTAGTAAGTGAGACCCAGTACTTC
cdr3_aa: CASSPRLAGELVSETQYF

j_call: TRBJ2-7
v_call: TRBV18
clone_size: NA
d_call: NA
cdr3_nt: TGTGCCAGCTCACCTTTTGGTGGGAGTATGAACGAGCAGTACTTC
cdr3_aa: CASSPFGGSMNEQYF

j_call: TRBJ2-7
v_call: TRBV18
clone_size: NA
d_call: NA
cdr3_nt: TGTGCCAGCTCACCCGGGGGGCGACAGGTCTTAAGCTCCTACGAGCAGTACTTC
cdr3_aa: CASSPGGRQVLSSYEQYF

j_call: TRBJ1-4
v_call: TRBV7-9
clone_size: NA
d_call: NA
cdr3_nt: TGTGCCAGCAGCTTAGTAGGGGCATCCGAAAAACTGTTTTTT
cdr3_aa: CASSLVGASEKLFF

j_call: TRBJ2-1
v_call: TRBV11-2
clone_size: NA
d_call: NA
cdr3_nt: TGTGCCAGCAGCTCAAGAAGCCCGACAGGAAATGGACTTGAGCAGTTCTTC
cdr3_aa: CASSSRSPTGNGLEQFF

j_call: TRBJ1-4
v_call: TRBV18
clone_size: NA
d_call: NA
cdr3_nt: TGTGCCAGCTCATCCAAGGAGAAACTGTTTTTT
cdr3_aa: CASSSKEKLFF

j_call: TRBJ2-4
v_call: TRBV4-1
clone_size: NA
d_call: TRBD2
cdr3_nt: TGCGCCAGCAGCCATTTATGGACTAGCGGGAGATACATTCAGTACTTC
cdr3_aa: CASSHLWTSGRYIQYF

j_call: TRBJ2-2
v_call: TRBV9
clone_size: NA
d_call: NA
cdr3_nt: TGTGCCAGCAGCCCCAGCGCGGCGAACACCGGGGAGCTGTTTTTT
cdr3_aa: CASSPSAANTGELFF

j_call: TRBJ1-5
v_call: TRBV19
clone_size: once
d_call: TRBD1
cdr3_nt: TGTGCCAGTAGTAGAAGTAGACAGGGTGGCAATCAGCCCCAGCATTTT
cdr3_aa: CASSRSRQGGNQPQHF

j_call: TRBJ2-4
v_call: TRBV7-9
clone_size: NA
d_call: TRBD1
cdr3_nt: TGTGCCAGCAGCTTAAAAGGGACAGGGAAGGCCATTCAGTACTTC
cdr3_aa: CASSLKGTGKAIQYF

j_call: TRBJ2-7
v_call: TRBV25-1
clone_size: NA
d_call: TRBD2
cdr3_nt: TGTGCCAGCGGTCTTAGCGGGAGGCCCGACGAGCAGTACTTC
cdr3_aa: CASGLSGRPDEQYF

j_call: TRBJ2-1
v_call: TRBV2
clone_size: few
d_call: TRBD1
cdr3_nt: TGTGCCAGCAGAGGGACAGGGAGTGAGCAGTTCTTC
cdr3_aa: CASRGTGSEQFF

j_call: TRBJ2-7
v_call: TRBV19
clone_size: NA
d_call: TRBD1
cdr3_nt: TGTGCCAGTAGTGCTACTACAGGGGTCGAGCAGTACTTC
cdr3_aa: CASSATTGVEQYF

j_call: TRBJ1-2
v_call: TRBV5-6
clone_size: NA
d_call: TRBD1
cdr3_nt: TGTGCCAGCAGCCCGGGCGAACAGGGGCTAGGAGCTTATGGCTACACCTTC
cdr3_aa: CASSPGEQGLGAYGYTF

j_call: TRBJ1-2
v_call: TRBV15
clone_size: NA
d_call: NA
cdr3_nt: TGTGCCACCAGCAGAGAAGGGGGTAATGGCTACACCTTC
cdr3_aa: CATSREGGNGYTF

j_call: TRBJ1-2
v_call: TRBV7-9
clone_size: NA
d_call: TRBD1
cdr3_nt: TGTGCCAGCAGCGAGGGACAGCAATATGGCTACACCTTC
cdr3_aa: CASSEGQQYGYTF

j_call: TRBJ2-7
v_call: TRBV7-2
clone_size: NA
d_call: NA
cdr3_nt: TGTGCCAGCAGCTTAGAAGCAGGGATCTACGAGCAGTACTTC
cdr3_aa: CASSLEAGIYEQYF

j_call: TRBJ2-7
v_call: TRBV2
clone_size: few
d_call: TRBD2
cdr3_nt: TGTGCCAGCAGTGAATTGGGGGGGGACTACGAGCAGTACTTC
cdr3_aa: CASSELGGDYEQYF

j_call: TRBJ1-2
v_call: TRBV28
clone_size: NA
d_call: TRBD1
cdr3_nt: TGTGCCAGCAGGGAACAGGGGATCTATGGCTACACCTTC
cdr3_aa: CASREQGIYGYTF